This TCR beta chain was identified in a study of blood T cell repertoires in COVID-19. This CDR3 region has 16 residues. From germline, CDR1 is SGHTA and CDR2 FQGNSA. J lost 4 bases, V lost 5 bases, and 10 bases had no gene match. In the study's own analysis: Reference gene primer amplification gave estimated nucleated cell counts. Clones were read by immunoSEQ multiplex PCR, and TCRdb kept only the in-frame ones, dropping some. The DNA gave D and trimming, while V, J and clone size come from that table. Of about 250,000 clones listed, around nine tenths are singletons. V usage is TRBV7-2 and J usage is TRBJ2-3, with 9 bases aligning to TRBD2. This TCR was sampled from a woman aged 55-75 years who had recovered from COVID-19. The sample comprised peripheral blood. CDR3 amino acids: CASSPRGGGASDTQYF. The CDR3 DNA reads TGTGCCAGCAGCCCTAGAGGCGGGGGGGCATCAGATACGCAGTATTTT. Complete variable domain (other parts from reference TRBV7-2 and TRBJ2-3): GAGVSQSPSNKVTEKGKDVELRCDPISGHTALYWYRQSLGQGLEFLIYFQGNSAPDKSGLPSDRFSAERTGGSVSTLTIQRTQQEDSAVYLCASSPRGGGASDTQYFGPGTRLTVL.